This passage covers 4 T cell receptor beta chains from one sample sequenced in a study of siplizumab effects on memory and regulatory T cells. Produced via immunoSEQ multiplex PCR; TCRdb's table is partial and in-frame only. Seen here are 87,000 or so clones, 85% to 90% observed once, and the top ten hold about 15%. Sequencing used CD4+ T cells sorted from blood. The receptors were gathered from a human donor in good health.

For the CDR3, the DNA is TGTGCCAGCAGTGGGACGGCCAACACTGAAGCTTTCTTT. Translating it yields CASSGTANTEAFF. This chain links TRBV7-2 with TRBJ1-1, with D possibly TRBD1 on 5 matching bases. The CDR3 runs to 13 residues. Per germline, CDR1 SGHTA and CDR2 FQGNSA. Deletions cut 6 bases from V and 2 bases from J, with 10 bases between.

This clone was found a few times. The V and J genes are TRBV27 and TRBJ2-2; TRBD1 agrees at 9 bases. Germline V gives CDR1 MNHEY, CDR2 SMNVEV (reference sequence). The CDR3 extends over 16 amino acids. V dropped 6 bases and J dropped 6; count of bases not matched to a gene: 11. The DNA of the CDR3 is TGTGCCAGCAGAATAACAGGGGGCCCAGTCGCCGGGGAGCTGTTTTTT. It codes for CASRITGGPVAGELFF.

This chain links TRBV5-1 with TRBJ2-7, with TRBD2 identical over 7 bases. This CDR3 is built from 14 residues. Germline-derived CDR1 and CDR2 are SGHRS and YFSETQ. The V and J ends lost 4 bases and 6 bases, in that order; junction bases with no gene match: 10. CDR3 loop: CASSAVGGSGEQYF. As DNA, the CDR3 is TGCGCCAGCAGCGCTGTTGGCGGGAGTGGCGAGCAGTACTTC.

This clone has only a few counts. The chain has TRBV7-2 and TRBJ1-2; D might be TRBD1 (6 bases). This CDR3 contains 15 residues. The V end was cut by 1 base, the J end by 6 bases, with 15 bases between. In germline, CDR1 is SGHTA, CDR2 FQGNSA. The CDR3 reads CASSLDGQHFDGYTF. In DNA, the CDR3 is TGTGCCAGCAGCTTAGACGGACAGCACTTCGATGGCTACACCTTC.